This T cell receptor (beta chain) was observed in a study of blood T cell repertoires in COVID-19. Germline lookup yields CDR1 MNHNS and CDR2 SASEGT. V was clipped by 3 bases and J by 7 bases; unmatched bases: 7. The CDR3 is 16 residues long. The method was immunoSEQ multiplex PCR; TCRdb's version includes in-frame clones alone and lacks a portion of them. The sample yields 140,000 to 150,000 clones, 70% to 90% seen once. This TCR came from a man in his fifties who had recovered from COVID-19. The chain recombines TRBV6-1 with TRBJ1-6; 9 bases fit TRBD1. The sample was PBMCs or T cells enriched from blood (not recorded which). This CDR3 is CASSDSGTGSNSPLHF. For the CDR3, the DNA is TGTGCCAGCAGTGATTCCGGGACAGGGTCCAATTCACCCCTCCACTTT.